This T cell receptor (beta chain) was obtained from a study of blood T cell repertoires in COVID-19 (dated by TCRdb to the early 2020s). About the full investigation: Collaborator samples came from the United States, Italy and Spain and covered acute and convalescent phases of COVID-19. Subjects who had been exposed to COVID-19, were actively infected with it, or had recovered from it provided the deeply sampled blood TCRbeta repertoires that made up the dataset. Where HLA class I and class II types were available, the types were taken from metadata supplied by the sample provider, not from assay-based typing. The samples were drawn from two sources: the first 160 participants of the ongoing ImmuneRACE study, and 1,254 subjects contributed by 6 global collaborators. The prospective study material was composed of cDNA or gDNA derived from T cells, B-cell-depleted T cells, or PBMCs. The sample metadata nearly always contained a de-identified subject ID, COVID-19 status, age in years and sex. A freely available public database, intended as a resource for researchers studying the immune response to SARS-CoV-2, is where the repertoires were released.

The collaborating institutions used their own protocols to collect whole blood in K2EDTA tubes. Collaborator samples were shipped for TCRbeta analysis as frozen whole blood, isolated PBMCs, or DNA extracted from either sample type. The immunoSEQ Assay, a bias-controlled multiplex PCR, was used to amplify TCRbeta CDR3 regions from genomic DNA. The study's processing was this. The number of nucleated cells in each sample was estimated from the amplification of reference gene primers within the assay. Sequence reads were collapsed and filtered to measure the absolute abundance of every unique TCRbeta CDR3 rearrangement. For each sample, productive Simpson clonality was calculated as the square root of Simpson's diversity index across productive rearrangements. In TCRdb, the immuneACCESS table is reduced to in-frame sequences with V and J assigned. These tables do not hold every clone; where another copy was compared, an unresolved V gene accounts for under half, and the others remain unexplained. V, J and clone size are taken as reported in that table, and D and trimming were inferred from the DNA itself. This sample lists over 85,000 clones; nearly 80% were detected once. The ten largest make up 15% to 20% of the sample.

Concerning this clone: Its antigen remains unidentified. No per-base quality is available; no much larger clone lies one base away.

Trimming removed 0 bases from V and 4 bases from J, leaving 10 bases between the germline ends. The CDR3 contains 14 residues, cysteine and phenylalanine counted. Kept here is only the CDR3 DNA, which spans 42 bases and is read in frame from base 1. CDR1 and CDR2 are read off the germline V gene as SGHRS and YFSETQ. Results the study describes overall, beyond this receptor: The quantity of clinical and demographic metadata differed by source and by participant and was supplied without curation.

Material for sequencing was peripheral blood. In this chain, TRBV5-1 is recombined with TRBJ1-2, with TRBD1 tentatively as D gene (5 bases match). This TCR came from a woman of 80 years or more with active or convalescent COVID-19. At the DNA level, the sequence is TGCGCCAGCAGCTTGGGTCAGGGTACCTATGGCTACACCTTC. The translation is CASSLGQGTYGYTF.